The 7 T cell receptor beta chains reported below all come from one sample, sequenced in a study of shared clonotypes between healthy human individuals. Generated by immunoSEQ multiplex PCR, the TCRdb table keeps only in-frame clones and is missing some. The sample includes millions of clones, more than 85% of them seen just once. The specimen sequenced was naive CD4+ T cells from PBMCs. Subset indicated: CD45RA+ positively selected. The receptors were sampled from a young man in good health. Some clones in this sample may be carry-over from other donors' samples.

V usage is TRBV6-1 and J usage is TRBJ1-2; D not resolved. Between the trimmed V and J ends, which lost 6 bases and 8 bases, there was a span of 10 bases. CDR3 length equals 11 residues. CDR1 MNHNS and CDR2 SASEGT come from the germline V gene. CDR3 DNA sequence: TGTGCCAGCAGGGGGTCCGTAGGCTACACCTTC. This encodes CASRGSVGYTF.

The CDR3 DNA follows: TGTGCCAGCAGTTACTCCGTCGGTAACACCGGGGAGCTGTTTTTT. Its translation: CASSYSVGNTGELFF. This chain links TRBV6-5 with TRBJ2-2; D gene ambiguous. Trimming shortened V by 0 bases and J by 2 bases, and 7 bases separated the two germline ends. Germline loops: CDR1 MNHEY, CDR2 SVGAGI. This CDR3 spans 15 amino acids.

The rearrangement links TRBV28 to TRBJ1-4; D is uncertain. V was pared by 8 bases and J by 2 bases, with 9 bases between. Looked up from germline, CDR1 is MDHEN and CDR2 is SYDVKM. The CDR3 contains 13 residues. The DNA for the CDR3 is TGTGCCAGCCTCCGGGCTACTAATGAAAAACTGTTTTTT. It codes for CASLRATNEKLFF. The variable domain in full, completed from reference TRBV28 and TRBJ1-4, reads DVKVTQSSRYLVKRTGEKVFLECVQDMDHENMFWYRQDPGLGLRLIYFSYDVKMKEKGDIPEGYSVSREKKERFSLILESASTNQTSMYLCASLRATNEKLFFGSGTQLSVL.

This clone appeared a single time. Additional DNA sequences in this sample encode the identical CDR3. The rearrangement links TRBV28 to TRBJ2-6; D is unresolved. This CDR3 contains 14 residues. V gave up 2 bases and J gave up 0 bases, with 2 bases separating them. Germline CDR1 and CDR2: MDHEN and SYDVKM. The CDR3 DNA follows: TGTGCCAGCAGTTTACGCTCTGGGGCCAACGTCCTGACTTTC. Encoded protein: CASSLRSGANVLTF.

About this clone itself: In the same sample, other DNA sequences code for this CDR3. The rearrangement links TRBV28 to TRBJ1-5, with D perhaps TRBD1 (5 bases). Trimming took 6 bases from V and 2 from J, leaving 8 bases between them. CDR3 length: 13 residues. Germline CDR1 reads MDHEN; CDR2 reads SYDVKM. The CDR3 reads CASRRGGNQPQHF. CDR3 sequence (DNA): TGTGCCAGCAGGAGAGGGGGCAATCAGCCCCAGCATTTT.

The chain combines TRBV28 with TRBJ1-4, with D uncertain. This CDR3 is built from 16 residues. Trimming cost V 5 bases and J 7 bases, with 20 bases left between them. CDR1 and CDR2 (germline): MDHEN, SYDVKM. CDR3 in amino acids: CASSRLVGAVGEKLFF. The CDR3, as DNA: TGTGCCAGCAGTCGCTTGGTTGGAGCAGTCGGTGAAAAACTGTTTTTT.

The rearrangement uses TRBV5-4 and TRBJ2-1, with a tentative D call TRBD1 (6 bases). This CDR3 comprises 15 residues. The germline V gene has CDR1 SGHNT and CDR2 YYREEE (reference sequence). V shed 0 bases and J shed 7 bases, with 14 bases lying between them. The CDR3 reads CASSLGGPKLNEQFF. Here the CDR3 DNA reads TGTGCCAGCAGCTTGGGGGGGCCAAAGCTAAATGAGCAGTTCTTC.